The source of this T cell receptor (beta chain) is a study of PD-L1 blockade in urothelial cancer. As for the study in general: Atezolizumab 1,200 mg was given intravenously every 3 weeks, starting 2014. Each participant's history included 0 to 3 prior chemotherapy regimens.

Synthetically made TCR analog templates were put into each PCR as spikes. The repertoire was sequenced with immunoSEQ multiplex PCR; TCRdb's copy has only in-frame clones and lacks some. The table lists about 84,000 clones, roughly 87% of them singletons. After removal of 3 bases from V and 2 bases from J, the junction contained 5 bases not matched to a gene. The CDR3 contains 14 residues. CDR1 is SGHRS, CDR2 YFSETQ, per germline. This material consisted of PBMCs, taken around atezolizumab (anti-PD-L1) treatment. The chain is built from TRBV5-1 and TRBJ2-7; TRBD1 matches 7 bases. This TCR came from a man between 70 and 80 years old with urothelial cancer. This CDR3 reads CASSSRTGTYEQYF. The CDR3 DNA is TGCGCCAGCAGCTCACGGACAGGAACCTACGAGCAGTACTTC.